Following are 13 T cell receptor beta chains from one sample sequenced in a study of blood T cells in healthy people across ages (dated by TCRdb to between 2014 and 2017). The method was 5' RACE. The sequencer was an Illumina HiSeq 2500. A second PCR of about 7 to 12 cycles was run with a J-beta primer mix and a sample-barcoded 5' primer. TCRdb cleaned the public reads at Q25 with fastp, built clones with MiXCR and kept in-frame beta chains. Each CDR3 protein gets just one entry, which takes the most common genes and DNA from the rows behind it. This sample holds 1.5 million or so distinct CDR3 sequences; about 43% were observed only once. In total, the top ten clones hold 7.9% of the sample. The sequencing sample was made of blood. The receptor set was obtained from a woman between 18 and 30 years old in good health.

The V gene is TRBV20-1, the J gene TRBJ2-1, with TRBD2 as a possible D gene (6 bases). The CDR3 sequence is 13 residues long. The V gene lost 5 bases and the J gene lost 5 bases, with 13 bases spanning the gap. The germline gives CDR1 DFQATT, CDR2 SNEGSKA (reference sequence). The CDR3 here is CSALARENNEQFF. The CDR3 DNA is TGCAGTGCTCTTGCCCGGGAGAACAATGAGCAGTTCTTC.

This clonotype was counted only a few times. This rearrangement joins TRBV20-1 to TRBJ2-5; TRBD1 or TRBD2 may be the D gene (6 bases each). The V gene's germline CDR1 is DFQATT and CDR2 SNEGSKA (reference sequence). V gave up 7 bases and J gave up 5 bases, with 23 bases separating them. CDR3 length: 15 amino acids. CDR3 loop: CSERAVGTSWETQYF. DNA for the CDR3: TGCAGTGAGCGGGCGGTGGGGACAAGTTGGGAGACCCAGTACTTC.

V and J are TRBV6-1 and TRBJ2-1, with D possibly matching TRBD1 (6 bases). V was cut by 6 bases and J by 7 bases, with 13 bases left in between. This CDR3 is built from 13 residues. Germline values: CDR1 MNHNS, CDR2 SASEGT. In nucleotides, the CDR3 is TGTGCCAGCAGCTTCCAGGGGTGGAATGAGCAGTTCTTC. Its translation: CASSFQGWNEQFF.

V gene TRBV5-1 combines with J gene TRBJ2-3; unclear D gene. The CDR3 is made up of 13 amino acids. Trimming pared 4 bases from V and 9 bases from J, leaving 15 bases between. Germline CDR1 reads SGHRS; CDR2 reads YFSETQ. For the CDR3, the DNA is TGCGCCAGCAGCCTTGCCCCACAGAGCACGCAGTATTTT. It yields the protein CASSLAPQSTQYF.

The V call is TRBV15, the J call TRBJ2-1, with D perhaps matching TRBD1 or TRBD2 (6 bases each). The CDR3 contains 15 residues. CDR1 and CDR2 (germline): LNHNV, YYDKDF (reference sequence). Trimming pared 3 bases from V and 3 bases from J, leaving 12 bases between. CDR3 bases: TGTGCCACCAGCAGCCGAGGGGGACTCTACAATGAGCAGTTCTTC. Protein: CATSSRGGLYNEQFF.

This clonotype was seen a few times. The rearrangement links TRBV12-3 or TRBV12-4 to TRBJ2-1; 7 bases align to TRBD1. This CDR3 is 16 amino acids long. Trimming cost V 8 bases and J 4 bases; bases outside gene matches: 14. The CDR3 protein is CASGSLGGRQYNEQFF. The CDR3 nucleotides are TGTGCCAGCGGGTCACTAGGGGGCCGACAGTACAATGAGCAGTTCTTC.

The CDR3 region has the DNA TGTGCCAGCAGCACCCGACTAGCCCCTCTTCAGCAGTTCTTC. Translation gives CASSTRLAPLQQFF. The rearrangement joins TRBV7-9 to TRBJ2-1, with 7 nucleotides matching TRBD2. The CDR3 extends over 14 amino acids. With V trimmed by 5 bases and J by 11 bases, 12 bases remained unmatched. The germline V gene encodes CDR1 SEHNR and CDR2 FQNEAQ (reference sequence).

The DNA of the CDR3 is TGTGCCAGCAGTTACCTAGGGAGGGCTGAAGCTTTCTTT. It yields the protein CASSYLGRAEAFF. This sequence joins TRBV6-6 and TRBJ1-1; D call uncertain. The CDR3 loop spans 13 amino acids. The V gene lost 2 bases and the J gene lost 6 bases, with 10 bases spanning the gap. CDR1 and CDR2 from the germline V gene are MNHNY and SVGAGI (reference sequence).

Of note for this clonotype: At one end, the junction sequence differs from germline, possibly due to a read error. The chain combines TRBV6-5 with TRBJ2-3, with 7 bases fitting TRBD1. The CDR3 totals 15 residues. The germline CDR1 and CDR2 sequences are MNHEY and SVGAGI. CDR3 residues: CASSPGQESTDTRYF. CDR3 nucleotide sequence: TGTGCCAGCAGCCCCGGACAGGAGAGCACAGATACGCGGTATTTT.

CDR3 bases: TGCAGTGGAGGGGGCAGCAATCAGCCCCAGCATTTT. It codes for CSGGGSNQPQHF. The J gene is TRBJ1-5, the V gene TRBV20-1; 7 positions match TRBD1. This CDR3 spans 12 amino acids. V was clipped by 7 bases and J by 1 base; unmatched bases: 1. Germline V gives CDR1 DFQATT, CDR2 SNEGSKA (reference sequence).

In its sample, this clonotype was seen a few times. The CDR3 nucleotides are TGCAGCGGCCCTCACTACAATGAGCAGTTCTTC. As protein: CSGPHYNEQFF. This chain joins TRBV20-1 and TRBJ2-1, with D uncertain. Germline CDR1 reads DFQATT; CDR2 reads SNEGSKA (reference sequence). The CDR3 totals 11 residues.

This clonotype has just a few counts. The chain combines TRBV20-1 with TRBJ2-5; 9 bases map to TRBD1. The V segment lost 2 bases and the J segment 11 bases; nucleotides outside the gene matches: 12. The CDR3 consists of 14 residues. CDR1 and CDR2 (germline): DFQATT, SNEGSKA (reference sequence). The CDR3 nucleotides read TGCAGTGCTAGACGCACCGGGACAGGGAATGAGCAGTACTTC. This sequence encodes CSARRTGTGNEQYF.

This chain uses TRBV29-1 with TRBJ2-1, with 9 bases matching TRBD1. The CDR3 totals 15 residues. CDR1 and CDR2 from the germline V gene are SQVTM and ANQGSEA. Trimming at V came to 7 bases and at J to 0 bases, leaving 7 bases not matched to a gene. The CDR3 spells CSGGTGKTSYNEQFF. The CDR3 nucleotides are TGCAGCGGTGGGACAGGGAAAACCTCCTACAATGAGCAGTTCTTC.